The 31 T cell receptor beta chains given below trace back to one sample, sequenced in a study of blood T cell repertoires in COVID-19. Here immunoSEQ multiplex PCR was the method, and the copy in TCRdb shows in-frame clones only, minus some. The sample holds roughly 140,000 clones, approximately 83% seen once. The source material was peripheral blood. These receptor sequences come from a man aged 65 to 85 with acute or convalescent COVID-19.

This chain joins TRBV10-3 and TRBJ2-5; no firm D call. This CDR3 has 14 amino acids. CDR1 is ENHRY and CDR2 is SYGVKD in the germline V gene. V was trimmed by 4 bases and J by 7 bases, leaving 16 bases between them. The CDR3 coding sequence is TGTGCCATCAGTGGCGGCGTACGGCGAGGGACCCAGTACTTC. It is translated as CAISGGVRRGTQYF.

The chain combines TRBV12-3 or TRBV12-4 with TRBJ1-2, with D possibly matching TRBD1 (6 bases). The CDR3 extends over 12 amino acids. Trimming shortened V by 6 bases and J by 8 bases, and 13 bases separated the two germline ends. In DNA, the CDR3 is TGTGCCAGCAGGGCTACAGGGAGCGGCTACACCTTC. It codes for CASRATGSGYTF.

This clone was observed a single time. The chain employs TRBV28 and TRBJ2-1, with TRBD1 matching over 9 bases. V shed 5 bases, J shed 9 bases, and the junction held 11 bases outside the gene matches. The CDR3 is 15 amino acids. Germline assignment: CDR1 MDHEN and CDR2 SYDVKM. This chain's CDR3 is CASSHPGQGGGEQFF. CDR3 coding DNA: TGTGCCAGCAGTCATCCGGGACAGGGTGGGGGTGAGCAGTTCTTC.

The chain couples TRBV5-5 to TRBJ2-5, with D perhaps TRBD2 (6 bases). Germline-derived CDR1 and CDR2 are SGHKS and YYEKEE (reference sequence). V was cut by 2 bases and J by 5 bases, with 13 bases left in between. CDR3 length equals 14 residues. CDR3 in amino acids: CASSFWGVRETQYF. In DNA, the CDR3 is TGTGCCAGCAGCTTCTGGGGGGTGAGGGAGACCCAGTACTTC.

The chain employs TRBV19 and TRBJ2-1; D might be TRBD1 (6 bases). The germline V gene has CDR1 LNHDA and CDR2 SQIVND (reference sequence). CDR3 size: 13 residues. Trimming pared 4 bases from V and 5 bases from J, leaving 9 bases between. CDR3 sequence reads: CASSTGQNNEQFF. The CDR3 bases are TGTGCCAGTAGTACCGGACAGAACAATGAGCAGTTCTTC.

This chain connects TRBV3-1 (or the pseudogene TRBV3-2) to TRBJ1-2, with 9 bases fitting TRBD1. The CDR3 spans 15 residues. CDR1 is LGHDT, CDR2 YNNKEL, per germline (reference sequence). V dropped 4 bases and J dropped 2; count of bases not matched to a gene: 5. The CDR3 loop is CASSPTGGSNYGYTF. The DNA of the CDR3 is TGTGCCAGCAGCCCCACAGGGGGCTCCAACTATGGCTACACCTTC.

The V gene is TRBV29-1, the J gene TRBJ2-5; a weak D match, TRBD2 (6 bases). In germline, CDR1 is SQVTM, CDR2 ANQGSEA. This CDR3 contains 12 residues. V was shortened by 6 bases and J by 5 bases, with 13 bases between the two germline ends. CDR3 sequence (DNA): TGCAGCGTCAAGACGGGGGAGGAGACCCAGTACTTC. Protein: CSVKTGEETQYF.

CDR3 sequence reads: CASKIIGTSGNTGELFF. The CDR3 DNA follows: TGCGCCAGCAAAATAATTGGGACTAGCGGGAACACCGGGGAGCTGTTTTTT. The rearrangement links TRBV5-1 to TRBJ2-2, with 11 bases identical to TRBD2. V was pared by 6 bases and J by 1 base, with 8 bases of the junction left unmatched. The germline CDR1 and CDR2 sequences are SGHRS and YFSETQ. The CDR3 spans 17 residues.

The chain is built from TRBV6-5 and TRBJ2-1, with 11 bases matching TRBD2. Trimming cost V 6 bases and J 6 bases; bases outside gene matches: 7. The CDR3 runs to 15 residues. The germline CDR1 and CDR2 sequences are MNHEY and SVGAGI. Here the CDR3 DNA reads TGTGCCAGCAGACCAACTAGCGGGAGTTTCAATGAGCAGTTCTTC. It yields the protein CASRPTSGSFNEQFF.

This chain links TRBV6-5 with TRBJ1-1; D is perhaps TRBD1 (5 bases). Trimming shortened V by 8 bases and J by 2 bases, and 12 bases separated the two germline ends. The CDR3 sequence is 13 residues long. The germline V gene has CDR1 MNHEY and CDR2 SVGAGI. The CDR3: CASSTTVNTEAFF. The CDR3 DNA reads TGTGCCAGCTCCACGACAGTTAACACTGAAGCTTTCTTT.

Here the CDR3 DNA reads TGTGCCAGCAGTGAGGGGGGGTTGCGAAAAAATGGCTACACCTTC. Translated: CASSEGGLRKNGYTF. The rearrangement uses TRBV6-1 and TRBJ1-2; D might be TRBD1 (5 bases). The CDR3 runs 15 residues. CDR1 and CDR2 from the germline V gene are MNHNS and SASEGT. V was clipped by 3 bases and J by 6 bases, with 17 bases between them.

This clone was recorded a few times. This chain uses TRBV28 with TRBJ2-1; TRBD2 matches 9 bases. This CDR3 is built from 19 residues. V was pared by 2 bases and J by 5 bases, with 16 bases of the junction left unmatched. CDR1 and CDR2 from the germline V gene are MDHEN and SYDVKM. CDR3 sequence: CASSLAKVWGLAGNNEQFF. The CDR3, as DNA: TGTGCCAGCAGTTTAGCCAAAGTATGGGGGCTAGCGGGAAACAATGAGCAGTTCTTC.

The genes are TRBV5-4 and TRBJ1-2; TRBD1 matches 9 bases. CDR1 is SGHNT and CDR2 is YYREEE in the germline V gene (reference sequence). This CDR3 contains 14 residues. The V gene end was trimmed by 4 bases and the J gene end by 4 bases; junction bases not matched to a gene: 5. This CDR3 is CASSRTGDSYGYTF. CDR3 coding DNA: TGTGCCAGCAGCCGGACAGGGGATTCCTATGGCTACACCTTC.

This sequence joins TRBV7-8 and TRBJ2-7, with D perhaps TRBD1 (7 bases). Germline V CDR1 and CDR2: SGHVS, FQNEAQ. The CDR3 has 16 residues. V lost 5 bases, J lost 5 bases, and 22 bases lay in between. Here the CDR3 DNA reads TGTGCCAGCAGCGGGCGGGACAGTCTGGGAACCCACGAGCAGTACTTC. Residues: CASSGRDSLGTHEQYF.

The genes are TRBV2 and TRBJ2-1, with TRBD2 identical over 9 bases. The germline gives CDR1 SNHLY, CDR2 FYNNEI. The CDR3 covers 16 residues. The junction had 7 bases not matched to a gene; V was cut back by 1 base and J by 6 bases. The CDR3 here is CASSEGGLAGLNEQFF. CDR3 coding DNA: TGTGCCAGCAGTGAAGGAGGCCTAGCGGGACTCAATGAGCAGTTCTTC.

The CDR3 nucleotides read TGTGCCAGCAGCTTATCAACCGGGGAGCTGTTTTTT. It codes for CASSLSTGELFF. The gene calls are TRBV11-2 and TRBJ2-2; D not certain. V was trimmed by 2 bases and J by 5 bases, leaving 3 bases between them. The CDR3 extends over 12 amino acids. Germline assignment: CDR1 SGHAT and CDR2 FQNNGV.

The genes are TRBV28 and TRBJ1-4, with D possibly matching TRBD1 (5 bases). Germline loops: CDR1 MDHEN, CDR2 SYDVKM. The ends were cut back, 2 bases at V and 3 bases at J, with 13 bases in the middle. This CDR3 contains 16 residues. The CDR3 loop reads CASSLMSVGANEKLFF. The CDR3 DNA reads as TGTGCCAGCAGTTTAATGTCAGTAGGGGCTAATGAAAAACTGTTTTTT.

This clone turned up a few times. The chain uses TRBV6-6 and TRBJ2-1, with D tentatively TRBD1 (6 bases). The germline V gene has CDR1 MNHNY and CDR2 SVGAGI (reference sequence). V lost 4 bases to trimming and J lost 3 bases, with 13 bases between them. CDR3 length equals 15 residues. CDR3 sequence (DNA): TGTGCCAGCAGTTTAACAGGGCAGTTCTACAATGAGCAGTTCTTC. Its protein is CASSLTGQFYNEQFF.

This sequence joins TRBV24-1 and TRBJ2-1, with D possibly matching TRBD1 (5 bases). V dropped 4 bases and J dropped 2 bases, with 8 bases sitting between them. This CDR3 has 14 residues. Germline assignment: CDR1 KGHDR and CDR2 SFDVKD. CDR3 in DNA: TGTGCCACCAGTGAAGACAGCGCCTACAATGAGCAGTTCTTC. Translating it yields CATSEDSAYNEQFF.

The chain carries TRBV7-9 and TRBJ1-1; 9 positions agree with TRBD1. The CDR3 spans 14 residues. The V segment lost 4 bases and the J segment 6 bases; nucleotides outside the gene matches: 6. Germline CDR1 is SEHNR and CDR2 is FQNEAQ (reference sequence). Here the CDR3 reads CASSSLDRGAEAFF. The CDR3 DNA follows: TGTGCCAGCAGCTCTCTTGACAGGGGGGCTGAAGCTTTCTTT.

V gene TRBV14 combines with J gene TRBJ2-1; D is unclear. Germline-derived CDR1 and CDR2 are SGHDN and FVKESK. Deletions cut 6 bases from V and 9 bases from J, with 9 bases between. The CDR3 contains 11 residues. The DNA of the CDR3 is TGTGCCAGCAGTTCTGGGCCTGAGCAGTTCTTC. This codes for CASSSGPEQFF.

V usage is TRBV4-3 and J usage is TRBJ1-5; no clear D. This CDR3 is 15 amino acids long. Germline CDR1 LGHNA, CDR2 YSLEER. Between the trimmed V and J ends, which lost 4 bases and 4 bases, there was a span of 14 bases. CDR3 in amino acids: CASSPSEQFNQPQHF. In nucleotides, the CDR3 is TGCGCCAGCAGCCCCTCGGAACAGTTTAATCAGCCCCAGCATTTT.

This chain connects TRBV4-2 to TRBJ2-1, with 14 bases lining up with TRBD2. J was trimmed by 10 bases and V by 4 bases; bases with no gene match: 15. The CDR3 is 18 amino acids. Germline CDR1 is LGHNA and CDR2 is YNFKEQ. CDR3 DNA: TGTGCCAGCAGCCCGGGACTAGCGGGAGTGGGGGGGGCTGGGGAGCAGTTCTTC. Translated: CASSPGLAGVGGAGEQFF.

The chain combines TRBV28 with TRBJ2-7; 11 bases fit TRBD2. V lost 2 bases, J lost 4 bases, and 7 bases stayed unmatched. The germline CDR1 and CDR2 sequences are MDHEN and SYDVKM. This CDR3 comprises 16 residues. The CDR3 sequence: CASSLVVLAGGYEQYF. CDR3 bases: TGTGCCAGCAGTTTAGTGGTCCTAGCGGGGGGTTACGAGCAGTACTTC.

The chain uses TRBV19 and TRBJ2-5; tentative D call: TRBD2 (5 bases). The germline V gene encodes CDR1 LNHDA and CDR2 SQIVND (reference sequence). V was trimmed by 5 bases and J by 2 bases, leaving 9 bases between them. The CDR3 is made up of 13 amino acids. CDR3: CASSFGSQETQYF. The CDR3, as DNA: TGTGCCAGTAGTTTTGGGAGTCAAGAGACCCAGTACTTC.

V usage is TRBV19 and J usage is TRBJ1-2; TRBD1 is a possible D gene (6 bases). CDR1 and CDR2 (germline): LNHDA, SQIVND (reference sequence). The CDR3 totals 15 residues. V lost 4 bases to trimming and J lost 6 bases, with 18 bases between them. The CDR3 DNA reads as TGTGCCAGTAGTACGACCGGACAGTTATTAGATGGCTACACCTTC. This gives the protein CASSTTGQLLDGYTF. The entire variable domain, with the rest obtained from reference TRBV19 and TRBJ1-2, is as follows: DGGITQSPKYLFRKEGQNVTLSCEQNLNHDAMYWYRQDPGQGLRLIYYSQIVNDFQKGDIAEGYSVSREKKESFPLTVTSAQKNPTAFYLCASSTTGQLLDGYTFGSGTRLTVV.

V usage is TRBV28 and J usage is TRBJ1-2; a possible D gene is TRBD1 (5 bases). V was clipped by 5 bases and J by 0 bases, with 13 bases between them. The germline gives CDR1 MDHEN, CDR2 SYDVKM. The CDR3 totals 15 residues. CDR3 nucleotides: TGTGCCAGCAGTCAACCAGACAGAGCTAACTATGGCTACACCTTC. Translated: CASSQPDRANYGYTF.

The V call is TRBV6-6, the J call TRBJ2-1; weak D call: TRBD1 (6 bases). CDR3 length: 13 residues. Germline loops: CDR1 MNHNY, CDR2 SVGAGI (reference sequence). The V end lost 2 bases, the J end lost 5 bases, and 7 bases lay between the germline ends. In DNA form, the CDR3 reads TGTGCCAGCAGTTACGGGACAAACAATGAGCAGTTCTTC. Protein product: CASSYGTNNEQFF.

This chain links TRBV15 with TRBJ1-1; the match to TRBD1 covers 8 bases. The CDR3 contains 14 residues. Per the germline V gene, CDR1 is LNHNV and CDR2 is YYDKDF (reference sequence). V lost 4 bases, J lost 3 bases, and 4 bases stayed unmatched. The CDR3 nucleotides read TGTGCCACCAGCACCAAGACAGGGGACACTGAAGCTTTCTTT. It specifies CATSTKTGDTEAFF.

The chain is built from TRBV2 and TRBJ1-2; D is possibly TRBD1 (5 bases). The CDR3 is 12 residues long. Germline V gene lookup returns CDR1 SNHLY and CDR2 FYNNEI. V dropped 7 bases and J dropped 3 bases, with 9 bases sitting between them. CDR3 in DNA: TGTGCCAGCACTCAGGGTGACTATGGCTACACCTTC. It codes for CASTQGDYGYTF.

The chain links TRBV9 to TRBJ2-5; 8 nucleotides align to TRBD1. After removal of 4 bases from V and 5 bases from J, the junction contained 4 bases not matched to a gene. Per the germline V gene, CDR1 is SGDLS and CDR2 is YYNGEE. The CDR3 totals 13 residues. Here the CDR3 reads CASSTGGWETQYF. The CDR3 nucleotides are TGTGCCAGCAGCACAGGGGGGTGGGAGACCCAGTACTTC.